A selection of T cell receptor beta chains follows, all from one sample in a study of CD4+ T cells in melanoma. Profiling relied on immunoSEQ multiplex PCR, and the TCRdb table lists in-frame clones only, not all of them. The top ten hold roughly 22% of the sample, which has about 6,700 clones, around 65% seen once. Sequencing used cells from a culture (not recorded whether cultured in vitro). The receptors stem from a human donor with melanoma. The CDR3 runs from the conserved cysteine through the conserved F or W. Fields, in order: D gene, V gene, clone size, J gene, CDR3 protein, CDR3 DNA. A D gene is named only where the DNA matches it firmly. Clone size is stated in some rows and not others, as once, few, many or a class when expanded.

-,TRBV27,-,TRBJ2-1,CASSVYNEQFF,TGTGCCAGCAGTGTTTACAATGAGCAGTTCTTC
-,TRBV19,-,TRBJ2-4,CASREKAKNIQYF,TGTGCCAGTAGGGAGAAAGCCAAAAACATTCAGTACTTC
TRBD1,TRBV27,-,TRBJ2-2,CASSLSWDRVTGELFF,TGTGCCAGCAGTTTATCGTGGGACAGGGTGACCGGGGAGCTGTTTTTT
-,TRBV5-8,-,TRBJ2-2,CASSLALPSGGELFF,TGTGCCAGCAGCTTGGCACTTCCCTCCGGCGGGGAGCTGTTTTTT
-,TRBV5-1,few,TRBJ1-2,CASSLEAGDYGYTF,TGCGCCAGCAGCTTGGAAGCAGGAGACTATGGCTACACCTTC
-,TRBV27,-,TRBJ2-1,CASRIYNEQFF,TGTGCCAGCCGGATTTACAATGAGCAGTTCTTC
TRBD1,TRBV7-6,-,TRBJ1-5,CASSLGTGDSNQPQHF,TGTGCCAGCAGCTTAGGGACAGGGGATAGCAATCAGCCCCAGCATTTT
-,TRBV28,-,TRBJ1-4,CASSFYDRYHEGGVNEKLFF,TGTGCCAGCAGTTTCTACGACAGGTACCACGAGGGAGGAGTGAACGAAAAACTGTTTTTT
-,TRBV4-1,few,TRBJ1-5,CASSQDSYNQPQHF,TGCGCCAGCAGCCAAGATTCGTACAATCAGCCCCAGCATTTT
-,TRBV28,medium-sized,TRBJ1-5,CASSGIYSNQPQHF,TGTGCCAGCAGTGGCATTTATAGCAATCAGCCCCAGCATTTT
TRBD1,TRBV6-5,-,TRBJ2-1,CASWTGGDEQFF,TGTGCCAGCTGGACAGGGGGCGATGAGCAGTTCTTC
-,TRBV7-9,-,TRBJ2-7,CASSRLGGDSYEQYF,TGTGCCAGCAGCCGGCTAGGTGGGGACTCCTACGAGCAGTACTTC
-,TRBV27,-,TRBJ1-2,CASRSSGVNYGYTF,TGTGCCAGCAGGTCGTCAGGGGTTAACTATGGCTACACCTTC
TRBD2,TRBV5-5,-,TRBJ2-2,CASSLSGGKTGELFF,TGTGCCAGCAGCTTGAGCGGGGGGAAAACCGGGGAGCTGTTTTTT
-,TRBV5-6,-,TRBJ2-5,CASSFKETQYF,TGTGCCAGCAGCTTTAAAGAGACCCAGTACTTC
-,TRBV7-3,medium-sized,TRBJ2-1,CASSRGGGIPYNEQFF,TGTGCCAGCAGCCGGGGAGGGGGTATCCCGTACAATGAGCAGTTCTTC
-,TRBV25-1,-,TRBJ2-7,CASSEYGGGSEQYF,TGTGCCAGCAGTGAATATGGGGGGGGCTCCGAGCAGTACTTC
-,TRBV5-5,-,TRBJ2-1,CASTSNEQFF,TGTGCCAGCACATCGAATGAGCAGTTCTTC
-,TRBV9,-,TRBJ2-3,CASSEPSGQDYNTDTQYF,TGTGCCAGCAGCGAACCATCCGGACAGGACTACAACACAGATACGCAGTATTTT
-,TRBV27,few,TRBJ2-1,CASSLSNIVYNEQFF,TGTGCCAGCAGTTTATCGAATATAGTCTACAATGAGCAGTTCTTC
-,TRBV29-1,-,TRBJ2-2,CSVATDSGELFF,TGCAGCGTTGCGACCGACAGCGGGGAGCTGTTTTTT
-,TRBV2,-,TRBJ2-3,CASSALGDTQYF,TGTGCCAGCAGTGCGCTTGGGGATACGCAGTATTTT